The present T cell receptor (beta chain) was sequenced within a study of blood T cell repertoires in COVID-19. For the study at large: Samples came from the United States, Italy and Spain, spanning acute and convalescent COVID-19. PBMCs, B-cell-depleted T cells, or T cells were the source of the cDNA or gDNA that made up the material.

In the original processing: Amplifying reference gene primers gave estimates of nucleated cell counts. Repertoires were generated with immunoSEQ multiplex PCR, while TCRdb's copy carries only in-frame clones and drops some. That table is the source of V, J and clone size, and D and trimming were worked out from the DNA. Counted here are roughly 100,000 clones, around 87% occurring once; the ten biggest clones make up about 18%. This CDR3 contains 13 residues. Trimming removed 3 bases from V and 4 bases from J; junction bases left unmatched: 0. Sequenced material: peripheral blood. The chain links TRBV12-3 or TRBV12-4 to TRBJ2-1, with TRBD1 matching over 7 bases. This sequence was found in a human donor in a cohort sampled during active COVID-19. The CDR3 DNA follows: TGTGCCAGCAGTTTGGGACAGTACAATGAGCAGTTCTTC. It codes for CASSLGQYNEQFF.